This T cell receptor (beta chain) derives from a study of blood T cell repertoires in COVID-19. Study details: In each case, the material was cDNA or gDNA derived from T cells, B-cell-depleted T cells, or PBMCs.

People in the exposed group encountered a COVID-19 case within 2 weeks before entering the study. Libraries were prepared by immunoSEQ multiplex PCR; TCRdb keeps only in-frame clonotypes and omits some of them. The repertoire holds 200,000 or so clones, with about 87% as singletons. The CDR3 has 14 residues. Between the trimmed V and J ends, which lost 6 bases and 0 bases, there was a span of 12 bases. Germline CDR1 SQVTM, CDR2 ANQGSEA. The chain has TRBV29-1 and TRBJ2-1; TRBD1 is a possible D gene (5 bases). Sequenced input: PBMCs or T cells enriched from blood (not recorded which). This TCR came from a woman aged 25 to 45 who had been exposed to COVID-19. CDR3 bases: TGCAGCGTCAAGGACACGAGCTCCTACAATGAGCAGTTCTTC. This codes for CSVKDTSSYNEQFF.